The entry below gives a single T cell receptor (beta chain) sequence along with its context. How the authors handled the data: Cell counts per sample came from amplifying reference gene primers. Assay used: immunoSEQ multiplex PCR; TCRdb lists only in-frame clones, some missing. Clone size and the V and J calls come from that table; the DNA yielded D and trimming. The sample shows roughly 200,000 clones, more than 75% of them seen only once. Trimming cost V 5 bases and J 6 bases; bases outside gene matches: 10. The CDR3 totals 16 residues. Germline V CDR1 and CDR2: KGHSH, LQKENI. The data were taken from a study of blood T cell repertoires in COVID-19. As for the study in general: Whether acute or convalescent, the COVID-19 samples came from the United States, Italy and Spain. Sources were T cells, B-cell-depleted T cells, or PBMCs; the material itself was cDNA or gDNA.

The receptor's source is a woman between 45 and 60 years old with active or convalescent COVID-19. The sample consisted of peripheral blood. V usage is TRBV18 and J usage is TRBJ1-1, with 12 positions matching TRBD1. The CDR3 loop is CASSELGTGGLSEAFF. CDR3 in DNA: TGTGCCAGCTCAGAGCTGGGGACAGGGGGCCTCTCTGAAGCTTTCTTT.